The 26 T cell receptor beta chains below come from one sample, sequenced in a study of vaccination effects on CD4 cells after COVID-19. CD4+ T cells specific for antigen were expanded with viral peptide pools by the ViraFEST assay before sequencing. At the end of nine to ten days of culture, CD4+ T cells were isolated. This person caught SARS-CoV-2 sometime from March to December 2020, and PCR testing confirmed the infection. Two-dose vaccination with either BNT162b2 or mRNA-1273 was given to the participants. Profiled with immunoSEQ multiplex PCR; TCRdb holds only in-frame clones, not every one. Among some 15,000 clones listed, 80% were seen once. Antigens of these TCRs are unknown. The sequencing here drew on CD4+ T cells from PBMCs cultured with SARS-CoV-2 spike peptides, taken after COVID-19 vaccination. The receptors derive from a human donor who had a prior SARS-CoV-2 infection.

This clone was detected only once. V and J are TRBV5-1 and TRBJ1-2, with 8 bases fitting TRBD1. The germline CDR1 and CDR2 sequences are SGHRS and YFSETQ. The CDR3 length is 14 residues. The V gene end was trimmed by 0 bases and the J gene end by 4 bases; junction bases not matched to a gene: 2. Here the CDR3 reads CASSLGTGSYGYTF. CDR3 nucleotide sequence: TGCGCCAGCAGCTTGGGGACAGGGAGCTATGGCTACACCTTC.

This clone was seen more than once but under ten times. The chain joins TRBV19 to TRBJ2-5; TRBD2 matches at 8 bases. The CDR3 length is 13 residues. J lost 7 bases, V lost 4 bases, and 5 bases had no gene match. Germline CDR1 and CDR2: LNHDA and SQIVND (reference sequence). The CDR3 sequence: CASSTTRGGTQYF. DNA for the CDR3: TGTGCCAGTAGTACCACACGGGGGGGGACCCAGTACTTC.

The chain uses TRBV6-5 and TRBJ1-1; D is possibly TRBD1 (5 bases). The CDR3 runs to 15 residues. With 4 bases removed from V and 4 bases from J, the gap between germline ends came to 16 bases. Looked up from germline, CDR1 is MNHEY and CDR2 is SVGAGI. As DNA, the CDR3 is TGTGCCAGCAGTTCCGCGACAGCCCGTTCCACTGAAGCTTTCTTT. Encoded protein: CASSSATARSTEAFF.

The rearrangement links TRBV29-1 to TRBJ1-1, with D perhaps matching TRBD1 (6 bases). There are 13 residues in the CDR3. The germline gives CDR1 SQVTM, CDR2 ANQGSEA. The germline V and J ends were trimmed by 7 bases and 2 bases, with 14 bases remaining between them. CDR3 sequence reads: CSAAQGTNTEAFF. DNA for the CDR3: TGCAGCGCTGCACAGGGTACCAACACTGAAGCTTTCTTT.

The rearrangement uses TRBV4-2 and TRBJ2-7; D gene uncertain. This CDR3 has 14 residues. V lost 1 base and J 3 bases, leaving 10 bases between the germline ends. The germline gives CDR1 LGHNA, CDR2 YNFKEQ. The CDR3 sequence is CASSQGGGFYEQYF. Written as DNA, the CDR3 is TGTGCCAGCAGCCAAGGAGGCGGTTTCTACGAGCAGTACTTC.

In nucleotides, the CDR3 is TGTGCCAGCAGCTTAGCAGCGGGCTCCTACAATGAGCAGTTCTTC. Translation: CASSLAAGSYNEQFF. The chain couples TRBV11-2 to TRBJ2-1; a weak D match, TRBD2 (6 bases). Germline CDR1 SGHAT, CDR2 FQNNGV. The CDR3 totals 15 residues. Trimming took off 1 base at V and 0 bases at J, with 7 bases between the two ends.

The J gene is TRBJ2-1, the V gene TRBV7-2; 12 bases are a match to TRBD2. Germline V gene data show CDR1 as SGHTA and CDR2 as FQGNSA. The ends lost 3 bases at V and 9 bases at J; junction bases unmatched: 6. This CDR3 spans 15 amino acids. Here the CDR3 reads CASSFSSGGAGEQFF. CDR3 nucleotides: TGTGCCAGCAGCTTCTCTAGCGGGGGGGCCGGTGAGCAGTTCTTC. The whole variable domain, remainder taken from reference TRBV7-2 and TRBJ2-1, is GAGVSQSPSNKVTEKGKDVELRCDPISGHTALYWYRQSLGQGLEFLIYFQGNSAPDKSGLPSDRFSAERTGGSVSTLTIQRTQQEDSAVYLCASSFSSGGAGEQFFGPGTRLTVL.

The gene calls are TRBV3-1 (or the pseudogene TRBV3-2) and TRBJ2-5; tentative D call: TRBD2 (5 bases). The V and J ends lost 2 bases and 8 bases respectively, with 12 bases between them. This CDR3 has 13 amino acids. Germline loops: CDR1 LGHDT, CDR2 YNNKEL (reference sequence). CDR3 amino acids: CASSQQTTATQYF. The DNA of the CDR3 is TGTGCCAGCAGCCAACAGACTACCGCCACCCAGTACTTC.

About this clone itself: The same CDR3 is also encoded by other DNA sequences in this sample. The CDR3, as DNA: TGTGCCAGCAGCCTGCGGGAGACCCAGTACTTC. Translated: CASSLRETQYF. V gene TRBV5-6 combines with J gene TRBJ2-5; no definite D call. Between the trimmed V and J ends, which lost 4 bases and 5 bases, there was a span of 6 bases. The CDR3 extends over 11 amino acids. Germline V CDR1 and CDR2: SGHDT, YYEEEE.

CDR3 in amino acids: CASSLSRLDTGELFF. In DNA form, the CDR3 reads TGTGCCAGCAGCTTGTCCAGGTTAGACACCGGGGAGCTGTTTTTT. The chain is built from TRBV5-4 and TRBJ2-2; no clear D gene. Trimming left V 1 base short and J 3 bases short, with 10 bases between. This CDR3 is built from 15 residues. The germline V gene encodes CDR1 SGHNT and CDR2 YYREEE (reference sequence).

This rearrangement joins TRBV5-4 to TRBJ2-7; no clear D. Trimming removed 0 bases at V and 6 bases at J, with 7 bases between. CDR1 and CDR2 from the germline V gene are SGHNT and YYREEE (reference sequence). This CDR3 is built from 12 residues. The CDR3 sequence: CASSLDSLEQYF. As DNA, the CDR3 is TGTGCCAGCAGCTTGGACAGCCTCGAGCAGTACTTC.

CDR3 coding DNA: TGTGCCAGCAGTAAACAGGGGGCGTCTGGAAACACCATATATTTT. Amino acid sequence: CASSKQGASGNTIYF. The J gene is TRBJ1-3, the V gene TRBV7-9; TRBD1 agrees at 9 bases. Germline CDR1 SEHNR, CDR2 FQNEAQ (reference sequence). J gave up 1 base and V 6 bases, and 4 bases lay outside the gene matches. The CDR3 sequence is 15 residues long.

The rearrangement uses TRBV9 and TRBJ2-3; D ambiguous. Germline lookup yields CDR1 SGDLS and CDR2 YYNGEE. CDR3 length: 12 residues. V was pared by 4 bases and J by 5 bases, with 8 bases between. CDR3 bases: TGTGCCAGCAGCCTCCAGCAAGATACGCAGTATTTT. It codes for CASSLQQDTQYF.

The chain is built from TRBV7-3 and TRBJ1-2, with D hard to call. CDR3 length equals 13 residues. CDR1 and CDR2 from the germline V gene are SGHTA and FQGTGA. V lost 4 bases and J 5 bases, leaving 11 bases between the germline ends. CDR3 protein: CASSSIKEYGYTF. The CDR3 DNA follows: TGTGCCAGCAGCTCAATCAAGGAATATGGCTACACCTTC.

The V and J genes are TRBV11-2 and TRBJ2-3, with TRBD2 identical over 12 bases. The V and J ends lost 2 bases and 11 bases, in that order; junction bases with no gene match: 11. This CDR3 has 16 residues. Per the germline V gene, CDR1 is SGHAT and CDR2 is FQNNGV. In DNA, the CDR3 is TGTGCCAGCAGCTTATCGCTAGCGGGAGGGTCTTGGGGGCAGTATTTT. Residues: CASSLSLAGGSWGQYF. The full variable domain, rest sourced from reference TRBV11-2 and TRBJ2-3, is EAGVAQSPRYKIIEKRQSVAFWCNPISGHATLYWYQQILGQGPKLLIQFQNNGVVDDSQLPKDRFSAERLKGVDSTLKIQPAKLEDSAVYLCASSLSLAGGSWGQYFGPGTRLTVL.

This clone was observed a handful of times. CDR3 coding DNA: TGTGCCAGCAGCAACAGGGAATATGGCTACACCTTC. Translating it yields CASSNREYGYTF. This chain uses TRBV3-1 (or the pseudogene TRBV3-2) with TRBJ1-2; weak D call: TRBD1 (6 bases). Germline V CDR1 and CDR2: LGHDT, YNNKEL (reference sequence). Trimming took 5 bases from V and 5 from J, leaving 9 bases between them. This CDR3 comprises 12 residues.

With regard to this clone: The germline gene is not matched at one end of the junction; a read error may be the cause. Here the CDR3 DNA reads TGCGCCAGCAGCCAAGTGGGTAGCTCCCACGAGCAGTACTTC. Its protein product is CASSQVGSSHEQYF. V is TRBV4-3 and J is TRBJ2-7; D is unresolved. This CDR3 is built from 14 residues. Germline CDR1 LGHNA, CDR2 YSLEER.

V gene TRBV4-3 combines with J gene TRBJ2-5; unclear D gene. The germline gives CDR1 LGHNA, CDR2 YSLEER. The V end lost 0 bases, the J end lost 4 bases, and 9 bases lay between the germline ends. The CDR3 is 14 residues long. This CDR3 is CASSQEGLGETQYF. The CDR3 nucleotides read TGCGCCAGCAGCCAAGAGGGCCTGGGAGAGACCCAGTACTTC.

V and J are TRBV10-3 and TRBJ1-6; D gene unclear. V was cut by 2 bases and J by 5 bases, with 13 bases left in between. CDR1 is ENHRY, CDR2 SYGVKD, per germline. The CDR3 has 16 amino acids. This chain's CDR3 is CAISEIGVGNNSPLHF. The CDR3 DNA reads as TGTGCCATCAGTGAGATCGGTGTGGGAAATAATTCACCCCTCCACTTT.

CDR3 sequence (DNA): TGTGCCAGCAGCGGACAGGGACAGACAATCGGGACCCAGTACTTC. Protein sequence: CASSGQGQTIGTQYF. The chain carries TRBV11-2 and TRBJ2-5; 8 nucleotides align to TRBD1. The V gene's germline CDR1 is SGHAT and CDR2 FQNNGV. J was trimmed by 7 bases and V by 5 bases; bases with no gene match: 12. CDR3 length: 15 residues.

DNA for the CDR3: TGCGCCAGCAGCTCCCAGAACACTGAAGCTTTCTTT. It is translated as CASSSQNTEAFF. This sequence joins TRBV5-1 and TRBJ1-1; D gene uncertain. V dropped 3 bases and J dropped 1 base, with 4 bases sitting between them. This CDR3 region has 12 residues. CDR1 is SGHRS and CDR2 is YFSETQ in the germline V gene.

This chain joins TRBV5-1 and TRBJ1-2; D unclear. Trimming removed 0 bases at V and 1 base at J, with 7 bases between. This CDR3 is 14 amino acids long. Germline CDR1 SGHRS, CDR2 YFSETQ. In DNA, the CDR3 is TGCGCCAGCAGCTTGGAGGCGATTAACTATGGCTACACCTTC. Translated, it gives CASSLEAINYGYTF.

The chain recombines TRBV20-1 with TRBJ1-2; 8 nucleotides line up with TRBD1. Germline CDR1 is DFQATT and CDR2 is SNEGSKA (reference sequence). The CDR3 runs to 11 residues. The V and J ends lost 8 bases and 8 bases, in that order; junction bases with no gene match: 7. CDR3 residues: CSQGAVGGYTF. CDR3 sequence (DNA): TGCAGTCAGGGGGCAGTGGGGGGCTACACCTTC.

V is TRBV3-1 (or the pseudogene TRBV3-2) and J is TRBJ2-5, with D possibly being TRBD2 (7 bases). CDR1 is LGHDT, CDR2 YNNKEL, per germline (reference sequence). V was trimmed by 7 bases and J by 4 bases, leaving 16 bases between them. The CDR3 contains 14 residues. The DNA of the CDR3 is TGTGCCAGCACCTCCAAGGGGGGGGGAGAGACCCAGTACTTC. It is translated as CASTSKGGGETQYF.

V gene TRBV19 combines with J gene TRBJ2-7; 8 bases are shared with TRBD2. V trimming: 2 bases; J trimming: 6 bases; junction bases outside the gene matches: 9. Germline V gene lookup returns CDR1 LNHDA and CDR2 SQIVND (reference sequence). The CDR3 length is 15 residues. The CDR3 region has the DNA TGTGCCAGTAGTATAACGATGGGGAGCGGGGGCGAGCAGTACTTC. Translation: CASSITMGSGGEQYF.

The V and J genes are TRBV7-8 and TRBJ1-3; no clear D gene. Germline values: CDR1 SGHVS, CDR2 FQNEAQ. The CDR3 loop spans 17 amino acids. The germline V and J ends were trimmed by 0 bases and 0 bases, with 12 bases remaining between them. The CDR3 spells CASSLAPPWGSGNTIYF. The CDR3 bases are TGTGCCAGCAGCTTAGCGCCTCCCTGGGGCTCTGGAAACACCATATATTTT.